The T cell receptor (beta chain) under discussion was sequenced for a study of tumor-infiltrating lymphocytes in primary liver carcinoma. Study-level information: The neoplasms were of stage T1-T3 N0M0, with dimensions of roughly 4.2 to 10 cm across.

Without any cell sorting, about 20-32 mg of bulk tissue yielded co-extracted RNA and DNA. Every patient had chronic HBV infection and was treatment-naive. As for this clonotype: Its specificity is not known. Relative to the germline gene, one junction end is altered; a read error may explain this.

With a constant-region primer, TCR beta cDNA was made from approximately 500 ng of total RNA. Investigators got TCR beta libraries out of three nested multiplex PCR rounds, done with slightly modified ARM-PCR. TCRdb independently ran MiXCR on the multiplex PCR reads; one entry per CDR3 protein. The repertoire consists of about 99,000 distinct CDR3 sequences, with roughly 69% occurring once and the leading ten covering over 9%. General observations from the study: Just around 7-25% of top clones spanned all five tumor regions. Reduced overlap was seen in tumor-adjacent and tumor-blood pairs versus tumor region pairs.

Sequenced input: liver tumor tissue from sampling region 5. Described subset: tumor region T5, tumor centre. The TCR originated in a woman aged 55-75 years with primary liver carcinoma and hepatitis B virus infection.

As DNA, the CDR3 is TGTGCCAGTAGTTACTCGGGACAGAGGAGCTCCTACGGACAGTACTTC. This codes for CASSYSGQRSSYGQYF. This rearrangement joins TRBV6-6 to TRBJ2-7, with 7 bases aligning to TRBD1. Germline CDR1 is MNHNY and CDR2 is SVGAGI (reference sequence). CDR3 length: 16 residues.